Presented here are 8 T cell receptor beta chains from one specimen sequenced in a study of chemoradiotherapy in HPV16-positive cancers. The data were produced by immunoSEQ multiplex PCR, yet TCRdb's version contains in-frame clones alone and is incomplete. This table holds 45,000 to 60,000 clones, about 88% found once. Specimen: blood, collected from a patient who underwent chemoradiotherapy. The receptor set was obtained from a human donor with HPV-associated anogenital cancer.

V usage is TRBV7-6 and J usage is TRBJ2-3; a possible D gene is TRBD2 (6 bases). V was clipped by 1 base and J by 2 bases, with 10 bases between them. The CDR3 is made up of 15 amino acids. Per germline, CDR1 SGHVS and CDR2 FNYEAQ. The CDR3, as DNA: TGTGCCAGCAGCTTAGACGGGACTTTCACAGATACGCAGTATTTT. The encoded protein is CASSLDGTFTDTQYF.

The V call is TRBV18, the J call TRBJ2-1, with no clear D. Germline CDR1 KGHSH, CDR2 LQKENI. V was shortened by 6 bases and J by 3 bases, with 6 bases between the two germline ends. CDR3 length: 12 residues. CDR3 sequence: CASSRGYNEQFF. DNA for the CDR3: TGTGCCAGCTCCCGAGGCTACAATGAGCAGTTCTTC.

The CDR3 coding sequence is TGTGCCAGCTCTTTGCGGGACGGGAACACCGGGGAGCTGTTTTTT. Amino acids: CASSLRDGNTGELFF. The chain recombines TRBV11-3 with TRBJ2-2; the D gene is possibly TRBD2 (6 bases). The CDR3 spans 15 residues. CDR1 and CDR2 from the germline V gene are SGHNT and YENEEA. V was cut by 8 bases and J by 1 base, with 14 bases left in between. Supplemented by reference TRBV11-3 and TRBJ2-2, the full variable domain reads EAGVVQSPRYKIIEKKQPVAFWCNPISGHNTLYWYLQNLGQGPELLIRYENEEAVDDSQLPKDRFSAERLKGVDSTLKIQPAELGDSAVYLCASSLRDGNTGELFFGEGSRLTVL.

The J gene is TRBJ1-1, the V gene TRBV6-5, with D unresolved. The V end was cut by 6 bases, the J end by 4 bases, with 15 bases between. The CDR3 contains 14 residues. Germline CDR1 MNHEY, CDR2 SVGAGI. The CDR3 coding sequence is TGTGCCAGCAGCCGGAAACGCCCGGGCACTGAAGCTTTCTTT. Residues: CASSRKRPGTEAFF.

The chain recombines TRBV1 with TRBJ2-3; TRBD1, as called in the table, went unchecked against the DNA. TRBV1 is a documented pseudogene. The CDR3 totals 15 residues. CDR3 nucleotides: TGCACCAGCAGCCAAAGGAAAGGGGCAGGGGATACGCAGTATTTT. Translated: CTSSQRKGAGDTQYF.

The CDR3 is CASSVDPLLPGSQRETQYF. Written as DNA, the CDR3 is TGTGCCAGCAGCGTAGACCCACTCCTTCCGGGCTCCCAGAGGGAGACCCAGTACTTC. The genes are TRBV9 and TRBJ2-5; unclear D gene. Trimming left V 0 bases short and J 5 bases short, with 26 bases between. CDR1 is SGDLS, CDR2 YYNGEE, per germline. The CDR3 covers 19 residues.

This clone was detected a few times. The CDR3 sequence is CASSYSSQGAEAFF. For the CDR3, the DNA is TGTGCCAGCAGTTACTCTAGTCAGGGGGCTGAAGCTTTCTTT. The chain employs TRBV6-5 and TRBJ1-1; TRBD1 matches at 7 bases. CDR1 and CDR2 (germline): MNHEY, SVGAGI. V was clipped by 0 bases and J by 6 bases; unmatched bases: 4. CDR3 size: 14 residues.

CDR3 DNA: TGTGCCAGCAGCGTAGCAGGGTGGTGGAGCTACACCTTC. Protein: CASSVAGWWSYTF. This chain joins TRBV9 and TRBJ1-2, with TRBD1 as a possible D gene (5 bases). The germline V gene has CDR1 SGDLS and CDR2 YYNGEE. This CDR3 is built from 13 residues. V was pared by 0 bases and J by 9 bases, with 12 bases between.